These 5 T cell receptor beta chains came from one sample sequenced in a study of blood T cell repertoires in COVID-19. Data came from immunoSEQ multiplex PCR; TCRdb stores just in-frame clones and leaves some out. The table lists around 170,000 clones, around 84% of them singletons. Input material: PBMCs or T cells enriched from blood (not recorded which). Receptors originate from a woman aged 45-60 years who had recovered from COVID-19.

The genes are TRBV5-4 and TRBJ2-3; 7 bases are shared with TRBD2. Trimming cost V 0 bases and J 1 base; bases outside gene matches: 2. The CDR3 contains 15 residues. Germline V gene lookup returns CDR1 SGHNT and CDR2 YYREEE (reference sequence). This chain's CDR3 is CASSLGGGGTDTQYF. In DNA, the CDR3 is TGTGCCAGCAGCTTGGGGGGGGGAGGCACAGATACGCAGTATTTT.

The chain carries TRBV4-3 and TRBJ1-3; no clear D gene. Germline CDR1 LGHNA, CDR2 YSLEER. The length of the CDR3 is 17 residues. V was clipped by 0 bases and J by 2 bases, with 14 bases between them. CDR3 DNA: TGCGCCAGCAGCCAAGAGGGAGCACCGGGAACTGGAAACACCATATATTTT. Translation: CASSQEGAPGTGNTIYF.

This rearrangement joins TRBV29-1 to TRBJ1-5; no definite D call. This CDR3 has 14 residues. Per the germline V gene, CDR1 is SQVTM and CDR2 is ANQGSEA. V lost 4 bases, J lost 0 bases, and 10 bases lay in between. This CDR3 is CSVAHGNSNQPQHF. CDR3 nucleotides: TGCAGCGTTGCGCACGGGAATAGCAATCAGCCCCAGCATTTT.

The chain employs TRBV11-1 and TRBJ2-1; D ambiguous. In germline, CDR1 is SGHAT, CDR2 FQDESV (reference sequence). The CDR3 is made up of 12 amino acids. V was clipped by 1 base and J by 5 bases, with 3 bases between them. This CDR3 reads CASSLVDNEQFF. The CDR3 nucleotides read TGTGCCAGCAGCTTAGTAGACAATGAGCAGTTCTTC.

CDR3 nucleotide sequence: TGTGCCAGTAGTATAGGTGTAGACATCTCTGGGGCCAACGTCCTGACTTTC. Translated: CASSIGVDISGANVLTF. This chain uses TRBV19 with TRBJ2-6; D unresolved. Germline assignment: CDR1 LNHDA and CDR2 SQIVND (reference sequence). With 1 base removed from V and 0 bases from J, the gap between germline ends came to 10 bases. The CDR3 runs 17 residues.